There are a few counts of the clone carrying this TCR beta chain. What it binds is not known. This may be a read error: a much more frequent sequence differs by one nucleotide. The sample is drawn from a study of T cells in Graves' hyperthyroidism and ophthalmopathy. As for the study in general: Blood from the periphery was taken at initial diagnosis, before any treatment.

Regarding the study as a whole: The majority of expanded thyroid clonotypes above 0.001 also appeared in blood.

Researchers took RNA transcripts and amplified the TCR beta CDR3 regions from them. Initially, a first-round RT-PCR of the TCR CDR3 employed the HTBI primer set. TCRdb re-called the multiplex PCR reads through MiXCR, storing one row per CDR3 protein. This sample has 310,000 or so distinct CDR3 sequences; 15% to 20% occur once, and the top ten carry about 51%. Per germline, CDR1 LNHNV and CDR2 YYDKDF (reference sequence). This CDR3 has 17 amino acids. Diagnoses were made from clinical symptoms, serum measures (thyroxine and TRAb), thyroid ultrasound and orbital computed tomography. The TCR was taken from a woman in her sixties with Graves' ophthalmopathy. Sequencing was carried out using blood. The chain recombines TRBV15 with TRBJ1-1; 9 nucleotides match TRBD1. The CDR3 reads CTTSRLWGDRADTEAFF. The CDR3 DNA is TGTACCACCAGCAGACTATGGGGGGACAGGGCCGACACTGAAGCTTTCTTT.